Sequencing of this TCR beta chain was carried out in a study of response to subunit inactivated influenza vaccine. Study conclusions and caveats: Each seasonal flu vaccination may recruit only limited new T cells, authors suggested.

A remark on this clonotype: Antigen unknown.

TCRdb redid the calling of the RT-PCR reads with MiXCR, one entry per CDR3 protein. The profile shows about 500,000 distinct CDR3 sequences, 7.2% of them singletons. The germline V gene encodes CDR1 KGHDR and CDR2 SFDVKD. V was shortened by 3 bases and J by 2 bases, with 9 bases between the two germline ends. CDR3 length equals 15 residues. The origin of this receptor is a man aged 50-75 years who received an inactivated influenza vaccine. This specimen was PBMCs from blood, taken roughly 24 months after vaccination. The rearrangement joins TRBV24-1 to TRBJ2-2, with D unclear. The CDR3, as DNA: TGTGCCACCAGTGATCTTGTCCGAAACACCGGGGAGCTGTTTTTT. It encodes CATSDLVRNTGELFF.